This T cell receptor beta chain was recovered during a study of T cells in Graves' hyperthyroidism and ophthalmopathy. A Clinical Activity Score of at least 3, a NOSPECS grade of at least 4 and a duration under 3 months were recorded in the ophthalmopathy patients. Patients having uncontrolled infection, another autoimmune disease, pregnancy or lactation were not included. Clinical symptoms, serum thyroxine, TRAb, thyroid ultrasound and orbital computed tomography established diagnosis. Regions amplified from RNA transcripts were the TCR beta CDR3 regions. The HTBI set primed first-round TCR CDR3 RT-PCR. Using its own MiXCR run on the multiplex PCR reads, TCRdb lists one record per CDR3 protein. This sample has hundreds of thousands of distinct CDR3 sequences; around 13% occur once, and the top ten carry under 15%. V lost 6 bases and J 1 base, leaving 15 bases between the germline ends. CDR1 is MGHRA, CDR2 YSYEKL, per germline. The CDR3 loop spans 16 amino acids.

Sequenced: blood. This sequence originates from a woman between 45 and 60 years old with Graves' ophthalmopathy. The rearrangement links TRBV4-1 to TRBJ2-2; no firm D call. The CDR3 DNA reads as TGCGCCAGCAGTAGGATGTCCAGCGAGAACACCGGGGAGCTGTTTTTT. Its protein product is CASSRMSSENTGELFF.